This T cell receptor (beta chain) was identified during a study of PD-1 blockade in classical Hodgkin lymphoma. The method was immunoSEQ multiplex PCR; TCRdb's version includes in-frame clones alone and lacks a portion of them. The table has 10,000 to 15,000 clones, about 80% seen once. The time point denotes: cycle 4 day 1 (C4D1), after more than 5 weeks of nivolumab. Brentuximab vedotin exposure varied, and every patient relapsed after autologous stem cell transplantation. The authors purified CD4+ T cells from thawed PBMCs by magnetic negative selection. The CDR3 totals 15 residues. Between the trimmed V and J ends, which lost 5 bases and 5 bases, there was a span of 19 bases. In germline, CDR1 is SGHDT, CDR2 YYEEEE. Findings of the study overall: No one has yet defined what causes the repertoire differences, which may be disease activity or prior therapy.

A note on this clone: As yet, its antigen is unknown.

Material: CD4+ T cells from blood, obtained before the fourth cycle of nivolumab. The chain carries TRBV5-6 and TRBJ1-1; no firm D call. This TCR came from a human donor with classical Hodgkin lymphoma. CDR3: CASSYGVARQTEAFF. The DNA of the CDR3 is TGTGCCAGCAGTTATGGCGTGGCCCGACAAACTGAAGCTTTCTTT.